Below, one T cell receptor (beta chain) is given with its context. Generated by immunoSEQ multiplex PCR, the TCRdb table keeps only in-frame clones and is missing some. The table has about 60,000 clones, roughly 82% seen once; the top ten hold approximately 6.6%. The entry originates in a study of blood T cell repertoires in COVID-19. About the study: The study drew acute and convalescent COVID-19 samples from the United States, Italy and Spain. PBMCs, B-cell-depleted T cells, or T cells were the source of the cDNA or gDNA that made up the material.

Germline CDR1 SEHNR, CDR2 FQNEAQ (reference sequence). The CDR3 covers 15 residues. The ends were cut back, 5 bases at V and 1 base at J, with 13 bases in the middle. The sequence derives from a man between 60 and 75 years old with acute or convalescent COVID-19. Sequencing was performed on peripheral blood. This chain links TRBV7-9 with TRBJ2-3, with D maybe TRBD2 (5 bases). The CDR3, as DNA: TGTGCCAGCAGCCCGTTTGAGGGTGGCACAGATACGCAGTATTTT. As protein: CASSPFEGGTDTQYF. The full variable domain, its missing parts supplied by reference TRBV7-9 and TRBJ2-3, is DTGVSQNPRHKITKRGQNVTFRCDPISEHNRLYWYRQTLGQGPEFLTYFQNEAQLEKSRLLSDRFSAERPKGSFSTLEIQRTEQGDSAMYLCASSPFEGGTDTQYFGPGTRLTVL.